This TCR beta chain was obtained from a study of CD8 T cells in Susac syndrome. Random hexamers were used to reverse transcribe the RNA input (0.5 to 1 ug). TCRdb called the immunoSEQ multiplex PCR reads again in MiXCR, with one record for every CDR3 protein. Of roughly 150,000 distinct CDR3 sequences listed, 94% are singletons. CDR3 length equals 14 residues. Germline loops: CDR1 PRHDT, CDR2 FYEKMQ (reference sequence). V shed 3 bases and J 5 bases; nucleotides not matched to a gene: 2. The sequencing sample was made of CD8+ T cells from PBMCs. The V call is TRBV13, the J call TRBJ2-7; TRBD1 aligns across 12 bases. The source of this sequence is a human donor with multiple sclerosis. CDR3 residues: CASSLGQGAHEQYF. The CDR3 region has the DNA TGTGCCAGCAGCTTGGGACAGGGGGCCCACGAGCAGTACTTC.